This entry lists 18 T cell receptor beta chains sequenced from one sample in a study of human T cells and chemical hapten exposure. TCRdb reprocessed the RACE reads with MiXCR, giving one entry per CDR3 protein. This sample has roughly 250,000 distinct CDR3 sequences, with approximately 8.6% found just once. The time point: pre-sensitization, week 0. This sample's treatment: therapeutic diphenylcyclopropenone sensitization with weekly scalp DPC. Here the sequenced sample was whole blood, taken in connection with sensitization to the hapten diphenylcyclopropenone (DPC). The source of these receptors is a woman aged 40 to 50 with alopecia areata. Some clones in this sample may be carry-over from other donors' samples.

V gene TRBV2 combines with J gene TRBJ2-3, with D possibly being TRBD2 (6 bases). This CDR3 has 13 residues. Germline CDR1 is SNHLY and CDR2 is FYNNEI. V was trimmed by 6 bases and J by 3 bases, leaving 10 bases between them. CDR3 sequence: CASRLGLTDTQYF. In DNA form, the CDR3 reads TGTGCCAGCAGGCTCGGACTAACAGATACGCAGTATTTT.

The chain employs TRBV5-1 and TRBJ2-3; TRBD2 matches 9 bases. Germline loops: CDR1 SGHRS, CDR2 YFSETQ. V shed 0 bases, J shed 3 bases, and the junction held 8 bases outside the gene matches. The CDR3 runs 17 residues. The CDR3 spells CASSLERSGSGTDTQYF. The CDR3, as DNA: TGCGCCAGCAGCTTGGAACGTAGCGGGAGTGGGACAGATACGCAGTATTTT.

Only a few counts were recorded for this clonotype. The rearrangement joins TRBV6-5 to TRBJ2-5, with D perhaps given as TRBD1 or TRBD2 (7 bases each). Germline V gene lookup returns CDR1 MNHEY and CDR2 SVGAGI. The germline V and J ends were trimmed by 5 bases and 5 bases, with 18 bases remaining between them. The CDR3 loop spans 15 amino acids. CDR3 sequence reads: CASSTRQGGLETQYF. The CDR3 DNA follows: TGTGCCAGCAGTACCCGACAGGGAGGGTTGGAGACCCAGTACTTC.

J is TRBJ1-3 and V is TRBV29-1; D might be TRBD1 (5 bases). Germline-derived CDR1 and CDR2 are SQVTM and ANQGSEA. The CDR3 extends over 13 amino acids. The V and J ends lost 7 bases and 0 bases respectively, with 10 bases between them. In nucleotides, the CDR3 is TGCAGCGCCGACAGCGTCTCTGGAAACACCATATATTTT. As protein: CSADSVSGNTIYF.

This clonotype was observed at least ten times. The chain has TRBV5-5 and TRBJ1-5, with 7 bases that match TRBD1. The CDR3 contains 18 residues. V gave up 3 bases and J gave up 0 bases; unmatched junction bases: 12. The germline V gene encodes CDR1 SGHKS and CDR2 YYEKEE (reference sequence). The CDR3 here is CASSSGQVGFNSNQPQHF. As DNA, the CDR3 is TGTGCCAGCAGCTCCGGACAGGTCGGGTTTAATAGCAATCAGCCCCAGCATTTT.

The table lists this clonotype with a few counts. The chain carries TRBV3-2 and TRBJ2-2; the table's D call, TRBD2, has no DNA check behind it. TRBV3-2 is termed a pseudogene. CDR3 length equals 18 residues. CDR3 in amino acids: CASSPAGASGNNTGELFF. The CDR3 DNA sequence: TGTGCCAGCAGCCCCGCCGGAGCTAGCGGGAACAACACCGGGGAGCTGTTTTTT.

The CDR3 DNA is TGTGCCAGCAGTTTAGCACAGTGGGGCTCTGGGGCCAACGTCCTGACTTTC. As protein: CASSLAQWGSGANVLTF. The chain uses TRBV27 and TRBJ2-6; D is uncertain. CDR3 length: 17 residues. V was clipped by 2 bases and J by 0 bases, with 11 bases between them. Per germline, CDR1 MNHEY and CDR2 SMNVEV (reference sequence).

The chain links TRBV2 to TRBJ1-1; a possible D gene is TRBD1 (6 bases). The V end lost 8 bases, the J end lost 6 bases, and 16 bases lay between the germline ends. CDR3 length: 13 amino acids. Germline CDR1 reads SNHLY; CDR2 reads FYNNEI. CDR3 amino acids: CASGGRELAEAFF. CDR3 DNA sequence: TGTGCCAGCGGGGGCAGGGAGTTGGCTGAAGCTTTCTTT.

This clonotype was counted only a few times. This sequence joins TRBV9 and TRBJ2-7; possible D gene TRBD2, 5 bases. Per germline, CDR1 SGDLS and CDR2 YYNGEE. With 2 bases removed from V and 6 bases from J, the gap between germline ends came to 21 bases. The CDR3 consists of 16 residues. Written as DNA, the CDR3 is TGTGCCAGCAGCGTCCCCCTAAAAGATGAGGGCATCGAGCAGTACTTC. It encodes CASSVPLKDEGIEQYF.

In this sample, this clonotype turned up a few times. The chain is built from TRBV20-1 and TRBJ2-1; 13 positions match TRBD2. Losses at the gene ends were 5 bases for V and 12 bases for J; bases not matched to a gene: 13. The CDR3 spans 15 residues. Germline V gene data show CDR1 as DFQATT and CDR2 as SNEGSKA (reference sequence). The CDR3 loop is CSAPEGLAGSPGQFF. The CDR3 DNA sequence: TGCAGTGCTCCTGAGGGACTAGCGGGATCCCCGGGGCAGTTCTTC.

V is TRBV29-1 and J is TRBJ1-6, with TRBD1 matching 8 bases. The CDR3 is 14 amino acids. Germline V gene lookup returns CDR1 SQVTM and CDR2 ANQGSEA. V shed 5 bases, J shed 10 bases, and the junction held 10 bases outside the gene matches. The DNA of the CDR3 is TGCAGCGTTTCCCAGGGGGCGCGGGGCTCACCCCTCCACTTT. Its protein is CSVSQGARGSPLHF.

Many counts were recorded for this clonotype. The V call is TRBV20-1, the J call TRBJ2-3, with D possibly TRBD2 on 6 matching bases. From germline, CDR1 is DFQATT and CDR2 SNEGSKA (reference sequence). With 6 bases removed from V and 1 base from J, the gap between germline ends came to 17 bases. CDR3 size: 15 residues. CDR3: CSAGNRERGTDTQYF. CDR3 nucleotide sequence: TGCAGTGCCGGAAACCGGGAGAGGGGCACAGATACGCAGTATTTT.

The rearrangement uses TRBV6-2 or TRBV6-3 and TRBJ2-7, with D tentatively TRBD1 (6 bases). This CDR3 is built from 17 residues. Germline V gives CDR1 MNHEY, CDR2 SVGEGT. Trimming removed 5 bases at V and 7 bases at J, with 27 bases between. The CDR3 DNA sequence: TGTGCCAGCAGTCGTCCCCCACGCAGGGGCCCCTCGGAAGAGCAGTACTTC. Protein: CASSRPPRRGPSEEQYF.

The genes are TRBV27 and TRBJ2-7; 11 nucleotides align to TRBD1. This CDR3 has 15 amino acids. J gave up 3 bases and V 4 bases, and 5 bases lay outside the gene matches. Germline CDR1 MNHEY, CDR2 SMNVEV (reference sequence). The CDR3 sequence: CASSYRTGGFYEQYF. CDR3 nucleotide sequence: TGTGCCAGCAGTTATAGGACAGGGGGCTTCTACGAGCAGTACTTC.

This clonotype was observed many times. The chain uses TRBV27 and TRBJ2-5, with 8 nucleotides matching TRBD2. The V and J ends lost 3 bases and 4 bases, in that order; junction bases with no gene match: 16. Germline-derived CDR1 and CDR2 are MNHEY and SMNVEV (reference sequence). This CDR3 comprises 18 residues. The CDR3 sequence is CASSFRTPGGSGGETQYF. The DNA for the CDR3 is TGTGCCAGCAGTTTCCGCACCCCGGGGGGGAGCGGAGGAGAGACCCAGTACTTC.

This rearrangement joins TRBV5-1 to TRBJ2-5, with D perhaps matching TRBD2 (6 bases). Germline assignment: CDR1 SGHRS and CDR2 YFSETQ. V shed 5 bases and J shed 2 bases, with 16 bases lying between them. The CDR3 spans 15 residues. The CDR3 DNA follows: TGCGCCAGCAGGCCCCTCCGGGACTCTCAAGAGACCCAGTACTTC. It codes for CASRPLRDSQETQYF.

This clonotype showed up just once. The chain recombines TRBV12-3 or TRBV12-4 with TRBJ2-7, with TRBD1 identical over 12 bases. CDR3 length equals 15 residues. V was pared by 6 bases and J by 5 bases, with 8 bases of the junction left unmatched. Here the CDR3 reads CASRFGDRGHNEQYF. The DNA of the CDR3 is TGTGCCAGCAGGTTCGGGGACAGGGGGCACAACGAGCAGTACTTC.

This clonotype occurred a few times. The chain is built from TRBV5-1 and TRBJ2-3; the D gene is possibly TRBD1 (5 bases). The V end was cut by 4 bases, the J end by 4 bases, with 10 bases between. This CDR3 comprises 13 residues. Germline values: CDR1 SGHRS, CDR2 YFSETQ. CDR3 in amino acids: CASSVAGPDTQYF. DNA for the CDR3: TGCGCCAGCAGCGTAGCAGGGCCAGATACGCAGTATTTT. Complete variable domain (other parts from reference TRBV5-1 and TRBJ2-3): KAGVTQTPRYLIKTRGQQVTLSCSPISGHRSVSWYQQTPGQGLQFLFEYFSETQRNKGNFPGRFSGRQFSNSRSEMNVSTLELGDSALYLCASSVAGPDTQYFGPGTRLTVL.